This TCR beta chain originates from a study of T cell repertoires in cytomegalovirus infection. Study-level background: Both a matching HLA type and CMV infection were indicated by public TCR beta signatures. Overall study results and limits: Across the ex vivo response, the dominant clonotypes were HLA-C-restricted CMV-specific TCR beta clonotypes.

This clonotype was seen many times. What it binds is not known. TCRdb reanalysed the reads using MiXCR and keeps one entry per CDR3 protein. The sample has a few hundred thousand distinct CDR3 sequences; around 8.7% are singletons. After removal of 5 bases from V and 5 bases from J, the junction contained 12 bases not matched to a gene. This CDR3 spans 16 amino acids. The rearrangement joins TRBV12-3 or TRBV12-4 to TRBJ2-5; 9 nucleotides agree with TRBD2. The sample taken for sequencing was PBMCs. The clonotype was recovered from a human donor in good health (CMV status not recorded). Some clones in this sample may be carry-over from other donors' samples. The CDR3 reads CASSPLRSGRWETQYF. CDR3 coding DNA: TGTGCCAGCAGTCCCCTGCGTAGCGGGAGATGGGAGACCCAGTACTTC.